This TCR beta chain was identified in a study of blood T cell repertoires in COVID-19. Study as a whole: Donors in the United States, Italy and Spain gave samples during acute or convalescent COVID-19. PBMCs, B-cell-depleted T cells, or T cells provided the cDNA or gDNA that made up the material.

In the source study's methods: The assay estimated nucleated cells by amplifying reference gene primers. Clones were read by immunoSEQ multiplex PCR, and TCRdb kept only the in-frame ones, dropping some. From that table come the V and J calls and clone size; the DNA was used to work out D and trimming. The sample carries 30,000 to 40,000 clones, approximately 78% recorded once. V shed 4 bases and J shed 2 bases, with 21 bases lying between them. Looked up from germline, CDR1 is MNHEY and CDR2 is SMNVEV (reference sequence). The length of the CDR3 is 17 residues. The table lists this clone with a few counts.

The receptor was isolated from a woman aged 60-75 years with acute or convalescent COVID-19. Sequencing input: peripheral blood. The V and J genes are TRBV27 and TRBJ2-7, with D possibly TRBD1 on 6 matching bases. CDR3 in amino acids: CASSWKASGEWTYEQYF. For the CDR3, the DNA is TGTGCCAGCAGTTGGAAAGCCTCAGGGGAATGGACCTACGAGCAGTACTTC.